This note documents a single T cell receptor beta chain sequence. The junction had 5 bases not matched to a gene; V was cut back by 1 base and J by 5 bases. This CDR3 region has 16 residues. CDR1 SGHDN and CDR2 FVKESK come from the germline V gene. The data stem from a study of blood T cell repertoires in COVID-19. Methods used by the authors: Reference gene primers were amplified, and this amplification served to estimate nucleated cell counts. Measured with immunoSEQ multiplex PCR; TCRdb has only the in-frame clones, and not every one. From that table come the V and J calls and clone size; the DNA was used to work out D and trimming. The repertoire consists of hundreds of thousands of clones, with more than 85% occurring once and the leading ten covering approximately 4.2%.

This sequence joins TRBV14 and TRBJ2-3, with 11 bases identical to TRBD1. The clonotype was recovered from a man aged 40-49 years with acute or convalescent COVID-19. The sample consisted of peripheral blood. The CDR3 here is CASSQGGQGAGDTQYF. CDR3 DNA: TGTGCCAGCAGCCAAGGCGGACAGGGGGCAGGAGATACGCAGTATTTT.